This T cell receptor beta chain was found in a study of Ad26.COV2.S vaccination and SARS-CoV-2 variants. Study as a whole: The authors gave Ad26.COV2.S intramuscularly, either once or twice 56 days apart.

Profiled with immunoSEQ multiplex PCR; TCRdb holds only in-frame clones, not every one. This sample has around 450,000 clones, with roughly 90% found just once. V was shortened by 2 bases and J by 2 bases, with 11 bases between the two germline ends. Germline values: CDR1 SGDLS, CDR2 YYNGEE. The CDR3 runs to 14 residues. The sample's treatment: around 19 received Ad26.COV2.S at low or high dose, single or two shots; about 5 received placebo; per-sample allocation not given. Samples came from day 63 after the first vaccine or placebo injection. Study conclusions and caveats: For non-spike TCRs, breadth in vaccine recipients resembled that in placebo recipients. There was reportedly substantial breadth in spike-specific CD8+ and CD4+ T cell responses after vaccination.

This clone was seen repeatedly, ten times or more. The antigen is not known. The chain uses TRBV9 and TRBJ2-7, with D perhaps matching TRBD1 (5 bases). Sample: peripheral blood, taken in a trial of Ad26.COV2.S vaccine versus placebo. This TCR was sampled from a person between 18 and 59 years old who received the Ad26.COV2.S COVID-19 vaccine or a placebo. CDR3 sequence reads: CASSVSAGPYEQYF. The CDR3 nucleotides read TGTGCCAGCAGCGTTTCGGCAGGGCCCTACGAGCAGTACTTC. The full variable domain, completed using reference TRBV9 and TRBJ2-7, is DSGVTQTPKHLITATGQRVTLRCSPRSGDLSVYWYQQSLDQGLQFLIQYYNGEERAKGNILERFSAQQFPDLHSELNLSSLELGDSALYFCASSVSAGPYEQYFGPGTRLTVT.